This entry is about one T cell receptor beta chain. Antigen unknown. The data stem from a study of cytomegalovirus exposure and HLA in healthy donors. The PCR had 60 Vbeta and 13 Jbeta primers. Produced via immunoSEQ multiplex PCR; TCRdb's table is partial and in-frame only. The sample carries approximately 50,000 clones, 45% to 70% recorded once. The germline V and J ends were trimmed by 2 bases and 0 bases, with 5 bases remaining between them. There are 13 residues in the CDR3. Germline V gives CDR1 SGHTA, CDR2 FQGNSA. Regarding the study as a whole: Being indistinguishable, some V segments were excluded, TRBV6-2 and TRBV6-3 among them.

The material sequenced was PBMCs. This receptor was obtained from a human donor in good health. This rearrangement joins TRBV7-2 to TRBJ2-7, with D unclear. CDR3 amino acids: CASSLQVSYEQYF. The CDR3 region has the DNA TGTGCCAGCAGCTTACAGGTCTCCTACGAGCAGTACTTC.